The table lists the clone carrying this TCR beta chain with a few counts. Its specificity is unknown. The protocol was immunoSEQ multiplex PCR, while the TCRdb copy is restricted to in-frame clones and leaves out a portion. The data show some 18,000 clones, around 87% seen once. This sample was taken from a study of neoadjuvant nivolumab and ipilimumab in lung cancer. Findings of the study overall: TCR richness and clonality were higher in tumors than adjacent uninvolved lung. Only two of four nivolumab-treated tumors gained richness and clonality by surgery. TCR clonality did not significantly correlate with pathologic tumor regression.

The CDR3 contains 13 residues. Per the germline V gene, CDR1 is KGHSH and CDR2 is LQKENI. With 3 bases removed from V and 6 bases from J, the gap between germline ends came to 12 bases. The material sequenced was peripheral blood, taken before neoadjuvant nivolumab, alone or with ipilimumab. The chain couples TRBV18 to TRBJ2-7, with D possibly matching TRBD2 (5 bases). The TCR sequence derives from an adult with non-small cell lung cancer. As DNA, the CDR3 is TGTGCCAGCTCACCCGGGGTAAGTGCCGAGCAGTACTTC. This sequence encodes CASSPGVSAEQYF.